This is a list of T cell receptor beta chains from one sample in a study of shared clonotypes between healthy human individuals. Repertoires were generated with immunoSEQ multiplex PCR, while TCRdb's copy carries only in-frame clones and drops some. Of about 1.5 million clones listed, 98% are singletons. The source material was naive CD4+ T cells sorted from blood. The source is a young man in good health. The CDR3 runs from the conserved cysteine through the conserved F or W. A D gene is named only where the DNA matches it firmly. Rows give clone size only sometimes, using once, few, many, or a class for an expanded clone.

V	D	size	J	DNA	CDR3
TRBV30	NA	NA	TRBJ2-1	TGTGCCTGGAGTTTAGGCCTAGCTGATGAGCAGTTCTTC	CAWSLGLADEQFF
TRBV7-9	TRBD1	NA	TRBJ2-1	TGTGCCAGCAGCCCCAGGGGGAGCTCCTACAATGAGCAGTTCTTC	CASSPRGSSYNEQFF
TRBV10-3	TRBD2	NA	TRBJ2-1	TGTGCCATCAGTGAGTCGACCGGGACTACAATAACCAATGAGCAGTTCTTC	CAISESTGTTITNEQFF
TRBV7-9	TRBD1	NA	TRBJ2-7	TGTGCCAGCAGCTTCCATGGGACAGAGACCTACGAGCAGTACTTC	CASSFHGTETYEQYF
TRBV19	NA	NA	TRBJ2-3	TGTGCCAGTAGTCCACTGTTAGTCACAGATACGCAGTATTTT	CASSPLLVTDTQYF
TRBV29-1	NA	once	TRBJ1-5	TGCAGCGTTGGGGGTCTGAATCAGCCCCAGCATTTT	CSVGGLNQPQHF
TRBV9	TRBD1	NA	TRBJ1-1	TGTGCCAGCAGCGGGACAGGGTTGAACACTGAAGCTTTCTTT	CASSGTGLNTEAFF
TRBV2	NA	NA	TRBJ1-5	TGTGCCAGCACAGGGGTTATCCCTAGCAATCAGCCCCAGCATTTT	CASTGVIPSNQPQHF
TRBV2	TRBD1	once	TRBJ1-1	TGTGCCACCGGACAGGGGGCGTCTGTAACAGCTTTCTTT	CATGQGASVTAFF
TRBV10-1	NA	NA	TRBJ1-2	TGCGCCAGCAGTGAGTCGAGGGGAGGCGGCTACACCTTC	CASSESRGGGYTF
TRBV10-3	TRBD1	NA	TRBJ1-2	TGTGCCATCAGTGAGTCGAGCGGGACAGCGACCCTTAACTATGGCTACACCTTC	CAISESSGTATLNYGYTF
TRBV10-1	NA	NA	TRBJ2-7	TGCGCCAGCAGTCCCGTCCAGGGGCGTCACGAGCAGTACTTC	CASSPVQGRHEQYF
TRBV18	TRBD2	NA	TRBJ2-3	TGTGCCAGCTCACCAGATTGGCTAGCGGGAGTAGATACGCAGTATTTT	CASSPDWLAGVDTQYF
TRBV9	NA	once	TRBJ1-1	TGTGCCAGCAGCAGTAGTCCCAGACAGATGAACACTGAAGCTTTCTTT	CASSSSPRQMNTEAFF
TRBV6-6	NA	once	TRBJ2-2	TGTGCCAGCAAGCCAGGGGTCACCGGGGAGCTGTTTTTT	CASKPGVTGELFF